The 12 T cell receptor beta chains in this list originate from one sample, sequenced in a study of cytomegalovirus exposure and HLA in healthy donors. Primers included in the PCR were 60 Vbeta and 13 Jbeta primers. The protocol was immunoSEQ multiplex PCR, while the TCRdb copy is restricted to in-frame clones and leaves out a portion. The table records about 130,000 clones, roughly 88% of them present only once. The sequencing input was PBMCs. The source is a woman younger than 30 in good health and CMV-seropositive.

The rearrangement links TRBV6-6 to TRBJ2-5; the D gene is possibly TRBD2 (5 bases). V lost 2 bases to trimming and J lost 7 bases, with 5 bases between them. Per the germline V gene, CDR1 is MNHNY and CDR2 is SVGAGI (reference sequence). The CDR3 has 11 amino acids. As DNA, the CDR3 is TGTGCCAGCAGTTACAGCGGGACCCAGTACTTC. Encoded protein: CASSYSGTQYF.

The chain is built from TRBV4-1 and TRBJ2-7; 9 positions match TRBD1. There are 13 residues in the CDR3. The V gene end was trimmed by 2 bases and the J gene end by 9 bases; junction bases not matched to a gene: 5. The germline CDR1 and CDR2 sequences are MGHRA and YSYEKL. In DNA, the CDR3 is TGCGCCAGCAGCCAACTACAGGGGGCAGCGCAGTACTTC. Translating it yields CASSQLQGAAQYF.

This clone was seen a single time. The genes are TRBV28 and TRBJ2-1, with D perhaps matching TRBD1 (6 bases). With 6 bases removed from V and 1 base from J, the gap between germline ends came to 16 bases. CDR3 length equals 16 residues. Germline V CDR1 and CDR2: MDHEN, SYDVKM. The CDR3 DNA is TGTGCCAGCAGCTTGCCAGGGGAAAGTTCCTACAATGAGCAGTTCTTC. This encodes CASSLPGESSYNEQFF.

The gene calls are TRBV28 and TRBJ2-7; TRBD1 matches at 8 bases. Germline CDR1 and CDR2: MDHEN and SYDVKM. The V and J ends lost 10 bases and 1 base, in that order; junction bases with no gene match: 12. CDR3 length equals 15 residues. DNA of the CDR3: TGTGCCACAACTTCCCCGGGACAGGTTTCCTACGAGCAGTACTTC. It is translated as CATTSPGQVSYEQYF.

The chain has TRBV6-5 and TRBJ2-5; unclear D gene. The CDR3 spans 13 residues. V lost 7 bases and J lost 2, with 11 bases in between. Germline assignment: CDR1 MNHEY and CDR2 SVGAGI. CDR3 residues: CASTPPGQETQYF. DNA for the CDR3: TGTGCCAGCACCCCCCCGGGTCAAGAGACCCAGTACTTC.

The genes are TRBV10-1 and TRBJ2-7; TRBD2 matches at 11 bases. V was clipped by 0 bases and J by 12 bases; unmatched bases: 7. CDR3 size: 14 residues. Per the germline V gene, CDR1 is WNHNN and CDR2 is SYGVQD (reference sequence). As DNA, the CDR3 is TGCGCCAGCAGTGAGTCCATAGCGGGGGGGAAGCGGTACTTC. Protein product: CASSESIAGGKRYF.

This clone came up once. No conserved phenylalanine or tryptophan is present at the end of the CDR3, so a read error is the likely explanation. Because the CDR3's place on the DNA is in doubt, the DNA is left out and the CDR3 is given as listed by TCRdb. This sequence joins TRBV7-9 and TRBJ2-7; the table's D gene call, TRBD2, was not cross checked with the DNA. Germline CDR1 SEHNR, CDR2 FQNEAQ (reference sequence). The CDR3 is 11 residues long, ends included. The CDR3 region is CSSSPITGFSL.

The CDR3 DNA reads TGTGCCAGCTCACCAAGAGGACAGGACCCCTATGGCTACACCTTC. It yields the protein CASSPRGQDPYGYTF. This chain links TRBV18 with TRBJ1-2, with TRBD1 identical over 7 bases. V dropped 2 bases and J dropped 4; count of bases not matched to a gene: 7. There are 15 residues in the CDR3. The germline V gene encodes CDR1 KGHSH and CDR2 LQKENI.

The V and J genes are TRBV4-2 and TRBJ2-1; 9 bases map to TRBD2. CDR3 length equals 16 residues. V lost 0 bases and J lost 15; bases outside the gene matches: 15. Looked up from germline, CDR1 is LGHNA and CDR2 is YNFKEQ. The CDR3 is CASSQDSGMAGGPRFF. The CDR3 DNA reads as TGTGCCAGCAGCCAAGATTCCGGGATGGCGGGGGGGCCTCGGTTCTTC.

The chain employs TRBV5-1 and TRBJ1-5; D unclear. Germline-derived CDR1 and CDR2 are SGHRS and YFSETQ. The CDR3 contains 16 residues. V was pared by 4 bases and J by 3 bases, with 17 bases between. This CDR3 reads CASSLSPASHNQPQHF. CDR3 DNA sequence: TGCGCCAGCAGCCTCTCCCCCGCGTCTCACAATCAGCCCCAGCATTTT.

V gene TRBV19 combines with J gene TRBJ1-1, with D possibly matching TRBD1 (6 bases). The V end was cut by 0 bases, the J end by 4 bases, with 15 bases between. Germline V gene data show CDR1 as LNHDA and CDR2 as SQIVND (reference sequence). The CDR3 covers 16 residues. The CDR3 sequence: CASSIDHLTGSTEAFF. The CDR3 DNA reads as TGTGCCAGTAGTATAGATCACCTGACAGGATCCACTGAAGCTTTCTTT. The variable domain in full, with the rest retrieved from reference TRBV19 and TRBJ1-1, is DGGITQSPKYLFRKEGQNVTLSCEQNLNHDAMYWYRQDPGQGLRLIYYSQIVNDFQKGDIAEGYSVSREKKESFPLTVTSAQKNPTAFYLCASSIDHLTGSTEAFFGQGTRLTVV.

The rearrangement links TRBV14 to TRBJ2-3, with D perhaps TRBD1 (6 bases). Trimming pared 6 bases from V and 2 bases from J, leaving 15 bases between. This CDR3 is 15 amino acids long. In germline, CDR1 is SGHDN, CDR2 FVKESK. The CDR3 here is CASSQRDIFTDTQYF. DNA of the CDR3: TGTGCCAGCAGTCAACGGGACATATTCACAGATACGCAGTATTTT.